The 31 T cell receptor beta chains presented below share a single source sample, sequenced in a study of T cell repertoires in cytomegalovirus infection. These receptors are not linked to any known antigen. TCRdb redid the calling of the reads with MiXCR, one entry per CDR3 protein. The table shows about 900,000 distinct CDR3 sequences, with roughly 30% occurring only once. Material: cultured CD8+ T cells from PBMCs, obtained from culture after CMV antigen stimulation. These receptors were collected from a human donor in good health (CMV status not recorded). Some clones in this sample may be carry-over from other donors' samples.

This clonotype was seen a handful of times. J is TRBJ2-7 and V is TRBV5-4; D may be TRBD2 (5 bases). The CDR3 runs 14 residues. The V end lost 4 bases, the J end lost 1 base, and 12 bases lay between the germline ends. The V gene's germline CDR1 is SGHNT and CDR2 YYREEE (reference sequence). The CDR3 nucleotides are TGTGCCAGCAGCCCCGAGGGCCTTTCCTACGAGCAGTACTTC. It translates to CASSPEGLSYEQYF.

This clonotype was recorded many times. V gene TRBV6-1 combines with J gene TRBJ2-5, with TRBD2 matching 8 bases. Germline loops: CDR1 MNHNS, CDR2 SASEGT. This CDR3 is built from 17 residues. Unmatched junction bases numbered 10, after V lost 2 bases and J lost 2 bases. The CDR3 reads CASSEYLAGGKQETQYF. Written as DNA, the CDR3 is TGTGCCAGCAGTGAATATTTGGCGGGGGGAAAACAAGAGACCCAGTACTTC.

This chain joins TRBV28 and TRBJ2-2; the match to TRBD2 covers 11 bases. The J segment lost 1 base and the V segment lost 7 bases, leaving 8 bases of the junction unmatched. This CDR3 spans 17 amino acids. CDR1 is MDHEN, CDR2 SYDVKM, per germline. Written as DNA, the CDR3 is TGTGCCAGCAATTCGGGACTAGCGGTTCTGAACACCGGGGAGCTGTTTTTT. The encoded protein is CASNSGLAVLNTGELFF.

In its sample, this clonotype was seen a few times. In nucleotides, the CDR3 is TGTGCCAGCACTCGGGGACTAGCGGGGTTAAGCTCCTACAATGAGCAGTTCTTC. Translating gives CASTRGLAGLSSYNEQFF. J is TRBJ2-1 and V is TRBV6-5; 13 nucleotides agree with TRBD2. V was pared by 7 bases and J by 0 bases, with 9 bases of the junction left unmatched. The CDR3 is made up of 18 amino acids. Germline V gene sequence: CDR1 MNHEY, CDR2 SVGAGI.

This chain links TRBV4-1 with TRBJ1-2, with TRBD1 matching 8 bases. The germline V gene has CDR1 MGHRA and CDR2 YSYEKL. This CDR3 spans 14 amino acids. The junction had 6 bases not matched to a gene; V was cut back by 0 bases and J by 9 bases. CDR3 loop: CASSQDPDRGSYTF. Here the CDR3 DNA reads TGCGCCAGCAGCCAAGATCCCGACAGGGGAAGCTACACCTTC.

The chain couples TRBV5-4 to TRBJ2-3, with a weak D call TRBD2 (5 bases). The CDR3 covers 15 residues. Germline loops: CDR1 SGHNT, CDR2 YYREEE (reference sequence). With 0 bases removed from V and 3 bases from J, the gap between germline ends came to 11 bases. The CDR3 DNA sequence: TGTGCCAGCAGCTTGGAGCGGATGCAAACAGATACGCAGTATTTT. Protein: CASSLERMQTDTQYF.

The table lists this clonotype with a few counts. This chain uses TRBV7-6 with TRBJ1-1; 7 bases agree with TRBD1. Germline V gene data show CDR1 as SGHVS and CDR2 as FNYEAQ. V was pared by 1 base and J by 11 bases, with 10 bases of the junction left unmatched. There are 14 residues in the CDR3. CDR3 sequence (DNA): TGTGCCAGCAGCTTAGAGCCGGGACAGTTGGGGGCTTTCTTT. As protein: CASSLEPGQLGAFF.

This clonotype was picked up a small number of times. CDR3 sequence: CASKTGGTEAFF. The CDR3 nucleotides are TGTGCCAGCAAAACGGGTGGCACTGAAGCTTTCTTT. The chain employs TRBV6-1 and TRBJ1-1; D unresolved. There are 12 residues in the CDR3. In germline, CDR1 is MNHNS, CDR2 SASEGT. Trimming took off 7 bases at V and 4 bases at J, with 10 bases between the two ends.

This clonotype was recorded a few times. This chain joins TRBV27 and TRBJ1-1; D remains ambiguous. The CDR3 sequence is 14 residues long. V lost 2 bases and J 5 bases, leaving 12 bases between the germline ends. Germline loops: CDR1 MNHEY, CDR2 SMNVEV (reference sequence). Here the CDR3 reads CASSLRWGRTEAFF. The CDR3 DNA is TGTGCCAGCAGTTTACGCTGGGGTCGAACTGAAGCTTTCTTT.

This clonotype occurred a few times. The rearrangement joins TRBV6-5 to TRBJ1-4; D may be TRBD1 (6 bases). The length of the CDR3 is 14 residues. Germline CDR1 and CDR2: MNHEY and SVGAGI. V lost 4 bases and J lost 8, with 14 bases in between. The CDR3 nucleotides read TGTGCCAGCAGTTCTGGGGGGGGCAGGGAAAAACTGTTTTTT. It yields the protein CASSSGGGREKLFF.

This clonotype occurred many times. The CDR3 DNA reads TGTGCCAGCAGTTTGGGAGAGCCCCAGCATTTT. It codes for CASSLGEPQHF. The rearrangement uses TRBV12-3 or TRBV12-4 and TRBJ1-5; D not resolved. The CDR3 consists of 11 residues. V lost 3 bases and J 8 bases, leaving 5 bases between the germline ends.

This clonotype was counted many times. V gene TRBV27 combines with J gene TRBJ1-2; possibly TRBD1 for D (5 bases). V lost 0 bases and J lost 2, with 7 bases in between. This CDR3 has 14 amino acids. CDR1 MNHEY and CDR2 SMNVEV come from the germline V gene (reference sequence). The CDR3, as DNA: TGTGCCAGCAGTTTATCGGGACGGAACTATGGCTACACCTTC. Translated, it gives CASSLSGRNYGYTF.

This clonotype occurred a few times. V and J are TRBV7-6 and TRBJ1-4; the D is unclear. Trimming removed 4 bases at V and 3 bases at J, with 15 bases between. The CDR3 extends over 16 amino acids. Germline values: CDR1 SGHVS, CDR2 FNYEAQ. In DNA form, the CDR3 reads TGTGCCAGCAGCTCACTCGCAAAGGCCTCTAATGAAAAACTGTTTTTT. This translates into CASSSLAKASNEKLFF.

This clonotype was detected only a few times. CDR3: CASTGTSGGFSGELFF. The CDR3 region has the DNA TGTGCCAGCACTGGGACTAGCGGGGGATTCTCCGGGGAGCTGTTTTTT. The rearrangement joins TRBV6-6 to TRBJ2-2; 14 nucleotides agree with TRBD2. Germline assignment: CDR1 MNHNY and CDR2 SVGAGI (reference sequence). With V trimmed by 7 bases and J by 6 bases, 7 bases remained unmatched. The CDR3 has 16 amino acids.

The chain couples TRBV27 to TRBJ1-6; D is possibly TRBD1 (5 bases). Trimming cost V 4 bases and J 8 bases, with 9 bases left between them. This CDR3 contains 13 residues. Looked up from germline, CDR1 is MNHEY and CDR2 is SMNVEV (reference sequence). CDR3 residues: CASSWGRDSPLHF. CDR3 DNA sequence: TGTGCCAGCAGTTGGGGCCGAGATTCACCCCTCCACTTT.

In the case of this clonotype: A much larger clone differs from this one at a single base, so this may be a read error. The V gene is TRBV7-2, the J gene TRBJ1-2, with D possibly TRBD1 on 6 matching bases. Germline V CDR1 and CDR2: SGHTA, FQGNSA. V dropped 6 bases and J dropped 4 bases, with 24 bases sitting between them. This CDR3 is 17 amino acids long. The CDR3 spells CASSPQDRLRRFYGYTF. The CDR3 DNA reads TGTGCCAGCAGTCCCCAGGACAGACTTCGACGCTTCTATGGCTACACCTTC.

The V gene is TRBV7-9, the J gene TRBJ1-5; D is unresolved. V was trimmed by 2 bases and J by 0 bases, leaving 8 bases between them. The germline V gene has CDR1 SEHNR and CDR2 FQNEAQ (reference sequence). CDR3 size: 15 residues. This CDR3 is CASSLRHLSNQPQHF. The DNA for the CDR3 is TGTGCCAGCAGCTTACGGCATCTTAGCAATCAGCCCCAGCATTTT. Supplemented by reference TRBV7-9 and TRBJ1-5, the full variable domain reads DTGVSQNPRHKITKRGQNVTFRCDPISEHNRLYWYRQTLGQGPEFLTYFQNEAQLEKSRLLSDRFSAERPKGSFSTLEIQRTEQGDSAMYLCASSLRHLSNQPQHFGDGTRLSIL.

Comment on this clonotype: The germline gene is not matched at one end of the junction; a read error may be the cause. The J gene is TRBJ2-3, the V gene TRBV7-7; a possible D gene is TRBD1 (5 bases). The length of the CDR3 is 15 residues. Germline assignment: CDR1 SSHAT and CDR2 FNYEAQ (reference sequence). This chain's CDR3 is CASSPSQGKADTQYF. The CDR3 DNA follows: TGTGCTAGCAGCCCATCCCAGGGAAAAGCAGATACGCAGTATTTT.

This clonotype has only a few counts. The chain carries TRBV7-9 and TRBJ2-1; a possible D gene is TRBD1 (6 bases). The CDR3 loop spans 15 amino acids. CDR1 is SEHNR and CDR2 is FQNEAQ in the germline V gene (reference sequence). Trimming stripped 6 bases from V and 4 bases from J, with 16 bases between. CDR3 loop: CASSHRGSAYNEQFF. The CDR3 DNA reads as TGTGCCAGCAGTCATAGGGGGTCGGCGTACAATGAGCAGTTCTTC. Complete variable domain (other parts from reference TRBV7-9 and TRBJ2-1): DTGVSQNPRHKITKRGQNVTFRCDPISEHNRLYWYRQTLGQGPEFLTYFQNEAQLEKSRLLSDRFSAERPKGSFSTLEIQRTEQGDSAMYLCASSHRGSAYNEQFFGPGTRLTVL.

V gene TRBV2 combines with J gene TRBJ1-1, with a possible D match to TRBD1 (5 bases). CDR3 length: 12 amino acids. The V end was cut by 11 bases, the J end by 1 base, with 11 bases between. The V gene's germline CDR1 is SNHLY and CDR2 FYNNEI. The CDR3: CAGLRANTEAFF. The CDR3, as DNA: TGTGCCGGGCTCAGGGCGAACACTGAAGCTTTCTTT.

This clonotype was counted a few times. The J gene is TRBJ2-7, the V gene TRBV20-1; D is perhaps TRBD1 (5 bases). Trimming cost V 3 bases and J 2 bases, with 5 bases left between them. Germline assignment: CDR1 DFQATT and CDR2 SNEGSKA (reference sequence). This CDR3 spans 11 amino acids. The CDR3 loop is CSASRAYEQYV. The CDR3 DNA reads TGCAGTGCTAGCAGGGCCTACGAGCAGTACGTC.

This sequence joins TRBV15 and TRBJ2-3; no definite D call. The V end lost 4 bases, the J end lost 6 bases, and 14 bases lay between the germline ends. CDR1 and CDR2 from the germline V gene are LNHNV and YYDKDF (reference sequence). This CDR3 comprises 14 residues. The CDR3 is CATSTEEVVDTQYF. CDR3 DNA sequence: TGTGCCACCAGCACCGAAGAAGTAGTTGATACGCAGTATTTT.

This clonotype was seen a handful of times. The chain employs TRBV7-8 and TRBJ2-2; unclear D gene. Germline V gene lookup returns CDR1 SGHVS and CDR2 FQNEAQ. V was pared by 5 bases and J by 3 bases, with 13 bases between. The CDR3 loop spans 15 amino acids. The CDR3 DNA follows: TGTGCCAGCAGCCCCTTCCCGGGCGACACCGGGGAGCTGTTTTTT. It specifies CASSPFPGDTGELFF.

This sequence joins TRBV2 and TRBJ2-6, with unresolved D. The CDR3 covers 15 residues. Germline V lookup: CDR1 SNHLY, CDR2 FYNNEI. V lost 4 bases, J lost 0 bases, and 7 bases lay in between. CDR3 residues: CASSGGYSGANVLTF. In DNA form, the CDR3 reads TGTGCCAGCAGTGGGGGATACTCTGGGGCCAACGTCCTGACTTTC.

This clonotype was counted only a few times. This chain links TRBV10-3 with TRBJ2-7; D might be TRBD2 (6 bases). Between the trimmed V and J ends, which lost 11 bases and 7 bases, there was a span of 21 bases. The CDR3 runs to 13 residues. Germline CDR1 ENHRY, CDR2 SYGVKD. CDR3: CASRDFPAQEQYF. CDR3 sequence (DNA): TGTGCCTCCCGGGACTTCCCAGCTCAGGAGCAGTACTTC.

Comment on this clonotype: At one end, the junction sequence differs from germline, possibly due to a read error. The chain recombines TRBV7-6 with TRBJ2-3; TRBD2 matches 15 bases. This CDR3 has 18 amino acids. From germline, CDR1 is SGHVS and CDR2 FNYEAQ. This CDR3 reads CVSSKGLAGGPSTDTQYF. The CDR3 bases are TGTGTCAGCAGCAAGGGACTAGCGGGGGGCCCTAGCACAGATACGCAGTATTTT.

V and J are TRBV5-1 and TRBJ2-6; D gene unclear. Germline V gene lookup returns CDR1 SGHRS and CDR2 YFSETQ. The CDR3 totals 17 residues. The V gene lost 7 bases and the J gene lost 4 bases, with 21 bases spanning the gap. CDR3 region: CASERWPGQGGANVLTF. In DNA, the CDR3 is TGCGCCAGCGAGCGATGGCCGGGCCAAGGAGGGGCCAACGTCCTGACTTTC.

Many counts were recorded for this clonotype. V and J are TRBV7-9 and TRBJ2-1; TRBD2 matches 12 bases. The trim removed 4 bases at V and 0 bases at J, leaving 7 bases unmatched. Germline loops: CDR1 SEHNR, CDR2 FQNEAQ (reference sequence). The length of the CDR3 is 18 residues. The CDR3 DNA reads TGTGCCAGCAGCTCAATAGGGACTAGCGGGTTCTCCTACAATGAGCAGTTCTTC. It encodes CASSSIGTSGFSYNEQFF.

The genes are TRBV6-6 and TRBJ1-5, with 7 bases that match TRBD1. The J segment lost 3 bases and the V segment lost 7 bases, leaving 6 bases of the junction unmatched. CDR3 size: 14 residues. CDR1 and CDR2 from the germline V gene are MNHNY and SVGAGI (reference sequence). The CDR3 region is CASKRDSPNQPQHF. CDR3 nucleotides: TGTGCCAGCAAACGGGACAGCCCCAATCAGCCCCAGCATTTT.

This clonotype was recorded a few times. The chain combines TRBV12-3 or TRBV12-4 with TRBJ1-2, with a weak D call TRBD1 (5 bases). V lost 5 bases to trimming and J lost 4 bases, with 14 bases between them. The CDR3 loop spans 14 amino acids. The CDR3 protein is CASSPPGRTYGYTF. In DNA form, the CDR3 reads TGTGCCAGCAGTCCTCCGGGACGTACCTATGGCTACACCTTC.

This clonotype came up a few times. The CDR3 here is CASSQDSRYEQYV. The CDR3 DNA is TGTGCCAGCAGCCAAGACTCCCGTTACGAGCAGTACGTC. The J gene is TRBJ2-7, the V gene TRBV7-6; D gene unclear. The CDR3 is 13 amino acids. The ends were cut back, 5 bases at V and 4 bases at J, with 12 bases in the middle. Germline values: CDR1 SGHVS, CDR2 FNYEAQ.